This T cell receptor beta chain derives from a study of T cell repertoires and HLA-DP antigens. Across the study: Alloreactive CD4+ T cells targeted HLA-DP on transduced HeLa.

Trimming left V 6 bases short and J 4 bases short, with 16 bases between. CDR1 and CDR2 (germline): SEHNR, FQNEAQ (reference sequence). The CDR3 contains 14 residues. Using immunoSEQ multiplex PCR, the repertoire was profiled, and TCRdb retains in-frame clones only, with some absent. The sample contains some 110,000 clones, about 92% of which appear only once. Findings of the study overall: Against one allele, clones undetected before culture averaged 36.3%; against the other, under 65%. Naive and memory CD4+ repertoires were not analysed separately. Total CD4+ responders were stimulated by HeLa antigen-presenting cells.

Comment on this clone: The antigen is unknown.

Sequencing was done on a sample of CD4+ T cells from PBMCs. The clonotype was recovered from a woman under 30 in good health and CMV-seronegative. The chain combines TRBV7-9 with TRBJ2-7, with D perhaps TRBD2 (7 bases). The CDR3 nucleotides read TGTGCCAGCAGGGGGGCTAGCGGAAATTACGAGCAGTACTTC. This codes for CASRGASGNYEQYF.